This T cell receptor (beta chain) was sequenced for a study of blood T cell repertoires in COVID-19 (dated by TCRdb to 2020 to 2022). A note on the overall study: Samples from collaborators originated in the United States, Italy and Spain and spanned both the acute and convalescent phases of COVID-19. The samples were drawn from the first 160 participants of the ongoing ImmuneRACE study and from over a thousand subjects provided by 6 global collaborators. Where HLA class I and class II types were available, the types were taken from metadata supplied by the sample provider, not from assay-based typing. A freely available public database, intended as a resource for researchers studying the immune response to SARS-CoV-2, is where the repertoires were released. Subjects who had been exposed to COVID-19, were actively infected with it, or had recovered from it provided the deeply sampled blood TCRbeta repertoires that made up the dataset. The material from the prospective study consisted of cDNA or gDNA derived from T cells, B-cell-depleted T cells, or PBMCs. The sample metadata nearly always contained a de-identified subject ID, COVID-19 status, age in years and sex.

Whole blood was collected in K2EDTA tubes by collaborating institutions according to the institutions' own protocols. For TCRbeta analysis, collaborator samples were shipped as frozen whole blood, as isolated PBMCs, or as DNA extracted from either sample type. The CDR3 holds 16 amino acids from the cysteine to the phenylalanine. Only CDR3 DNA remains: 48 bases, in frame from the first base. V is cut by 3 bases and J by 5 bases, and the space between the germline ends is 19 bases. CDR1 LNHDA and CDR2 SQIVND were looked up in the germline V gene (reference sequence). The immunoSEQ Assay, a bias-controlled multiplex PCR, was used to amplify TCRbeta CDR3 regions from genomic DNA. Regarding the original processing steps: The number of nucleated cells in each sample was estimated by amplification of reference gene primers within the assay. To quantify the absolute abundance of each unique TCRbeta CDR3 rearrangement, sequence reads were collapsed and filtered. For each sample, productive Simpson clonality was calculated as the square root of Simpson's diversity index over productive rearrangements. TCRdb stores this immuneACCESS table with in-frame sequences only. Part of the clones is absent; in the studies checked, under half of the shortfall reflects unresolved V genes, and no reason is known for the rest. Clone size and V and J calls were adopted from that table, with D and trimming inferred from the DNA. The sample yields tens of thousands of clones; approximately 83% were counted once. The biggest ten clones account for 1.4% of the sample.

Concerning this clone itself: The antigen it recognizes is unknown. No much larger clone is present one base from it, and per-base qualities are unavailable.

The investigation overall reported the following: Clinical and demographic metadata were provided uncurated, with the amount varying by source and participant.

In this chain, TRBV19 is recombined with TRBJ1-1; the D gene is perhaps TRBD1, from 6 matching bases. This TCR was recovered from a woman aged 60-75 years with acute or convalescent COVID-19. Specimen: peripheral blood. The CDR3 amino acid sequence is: CASSIIPGVKETEAFF. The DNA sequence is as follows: TGTGCCAGTAGTATTATTCCAGGGGTTAAGGAAACTGAAGCTTTCTTT.